This entry concerns a single TCR beta chain. Its antigen specificity is not known. It has no much larger one-base neighbor in the sample; base qualities were not kept. The collaborating institutions used their own protocols to collect whole blood in K2EDTA tubes. For TCRbeta analysis, collaborator samples were shipped as frozen whole blood, as isolated PBMCs, or as DNA extracted from either sample type. These data belong to a study of blood T cell repertoires in COVID-19 (TCRdb year 2020). The study in broad terms: Collaborator samples came from the United States, Italy and Spain and covered acute and convalescent phases of COVID-19. The material from the prospective study consisted of cDNA or gDNA derived from T cells, B-cell-depleted T cells, or PBMCs. Subjects who had been exposed to COVID-19, were actively infected with it, or had recovered from it provided the deeply sampled blood TCRbeta repertoires that made up the dataset. The repertoires were released in a freely available public database intended as a resource for research on the immune response to SARS-CoV-2. The samples were drawn from the first 160 participants of the ongoing ImmuneRACE study and from over a thousand subjects provided by 6 global collaborators. The sample metadata nearly always contained a de-identified subject ID, COVID-19 status, age in years and sex. HLA class I and class II types, where available, came from metadata supplied by the sample provider rather than from assay-based typing. The paper's findings and limits, for the study overall: The amount of clinical and demographic metadata varied by source and participant and was provided uncurated.

TCRbeta CDR3 regions were amplified from genomic DNA by means of the immunoSEQ Assay, a bias-controlled multiplex PCR. The study's own analysis went as follows. The number of nucleated cells in each sample was estimated from the amplification of reference gene primers within the assay. To quantify the absolute abundance of each unique TCRbeta CDR3 rearrangement, sequence reads were collapsed and filtered. Productive Simpson clonality was computed per sample as the square root of Simpson's diversity index over productive rearrangements. TCRdb limited this immuneACCESS table to in-frame rearrangements with V and J called. A share of clones is missing; checked studies link under half to unresolved V genes, and the rest is unexplained. V, J and clone size were drawn from that table, and D and trimming were deduced from the DNA. The sample contains about 130,000 clones, about four fifths of them found a single time. 3% to 3.5% of the sample is taken by the ten largest.

The V end loses 5 bases and the J end loses 0 bases, and a stretch of 18 bases separates them. Spanning cysteine to phenylalanine, the CDR3 consists of 17 amino acids. The only DNA kept is the CDR3, 51 bases in frame from the first base. From a lookup of the germline V gene, CDR1 and CDR2 are SGHRS and YFSETQ. This receptor was identified in an elderly woman with acute or convalescent COVID-19. The chain uses TRBV5-1 and TRBJ1-3; possibly the D gene is TRBD1, per 5 matching bases. Sequenced: peripheral blood. This receptor carries the CDR3 CASSLSSPGRSGNTIYF. The bases read TGCGCCAGCAGTCTCTCCAGTCCAGGGCGCTCTGGAAACACCATATATTTT. Supplemented by the reference TRBV5-1 and TRBJ1-3 proteins around the CDR3, the complete variable domain is KAGVTQTPRYLIKTRGQQVTLSCSPISGHRSVSWYQQTPGQGLQFLFEYFSETQRNKGNFPGRFSGRQFSNSRSEMNVSTLELGDSALYLCASSLSSPGRSGNTIYFGEGSWLTVV.